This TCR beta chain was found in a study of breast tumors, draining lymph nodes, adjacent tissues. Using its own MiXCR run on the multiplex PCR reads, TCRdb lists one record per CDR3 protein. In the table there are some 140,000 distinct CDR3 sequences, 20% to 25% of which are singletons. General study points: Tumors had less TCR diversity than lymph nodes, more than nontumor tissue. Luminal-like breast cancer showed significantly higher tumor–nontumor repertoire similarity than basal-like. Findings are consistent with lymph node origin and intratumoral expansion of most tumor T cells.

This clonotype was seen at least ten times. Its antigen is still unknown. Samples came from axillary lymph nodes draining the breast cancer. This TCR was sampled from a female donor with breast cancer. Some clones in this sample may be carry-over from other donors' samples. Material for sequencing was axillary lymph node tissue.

CDR3 sequence reads: CASKGGGGKETQYF. CDR3 in DNA: TGCGCCAGCAAGGGAGGAGGAGGCAAAGAGACCCAGTACTTC. This chain uses TRBV10-2 with TRBJ2-5, with a weak D call TRBD2 (6 bases). The germline V gene encodes CDR1 WSHSY and CDR2 SAAADI. This CDR3 is built from 14 residues. Trimming cost V 7 bases and J 3 bases, with 15 bases left between them.